What follows are 18 T cell receptor beta chains derived from one specimen sequenced in a study of regulatory T cells in long-lasting Graves disease. Building the TCR beta libraries relied on iRepertoire HTBI primers, and CDR3 regions underwent Arm-PCR. TCRdb re-called the multiplex PCR reads through MiXCR, storing one row per CDR3 protein. Of 400,000 to 500,000 distinct CDR3 sequences in the sample, approximately 16% were seen once. Time point of the sample: newly diagnosed GD, antithyroid drugs for less than 3 months. Making the TCR library involved RNA that had been extracted from PBMCs. These data were also reused for a study on T cells in Graves' hyperthyroidism and ophthalmopathy.

Sequenced material: peripheral blood mononuclear cells (PBMCs), taken at new diagnosis, from a patient treated with antithyroid drugs. The receptors originated from a woman aged 25 to 45 with Graves disease.

Turning to this clonotype: Since a much larger clone is just one base distant, this may be a read error. The chain has TRBV20-1 and TRBJ1-6; 7 bases align to TRBD1. The germline gives CDR1 DFQATT, CDR2 SNEGSKA (reference sequence). This CDR3 is 15 amino acids long. The CDR3 loop is CSARPPGGGNSPPHF. The DNA for the CDR3 is TGCAGTGCTAGGCCGCCAGGGGGTGGTAATTCACCCCCCCACTTT.

The genes are TRBV7-9 and TRBJ1-2; 7 bases align to TRBD1. Germline V gene data show CDR1 as SEHNR and CDR2 as FQNEAQ (reference sequence). J lost 0 bases, V lost 3 bases, and 7 bases had no gene match. The length of the CDR3 is 16 residues. The CDR3 bases are TGTGCCAGCAGCTTGGGGACAGAGGGATCTAACTATGGCTACACCTTC. Its protein is CASSLGTEGSNYGYTF.

The rearrangement uses TRBV7-3 and TRBJ2-5; no definite D call. Trimming shortened V by 4 bases and J by 2 bases, and 11 bases separated the two germline ends. The germline CDR1 and CDR2 sequences are SGHTA and FQGTGA. There are 14 residues in the CDR3. The chain's CDR3 is CASSSHANQETQYF. In DNA, the CDR3 is TGTGCCAGCAGCTCCCACGCTAATCAAGAGACCCAGTACTTC.

This clonotype was counted many times. The chain carries TRBV18 and TRBJ2-3; D is unresolved. The V end was cut by 3 bases, the J end by 3 bases, with 16 bases between. Germline lookup yields CDR1 KGHSH and CDR2 LQKENI. The CDR3 runs 16 residues. The CDR3 DNA sequence: TGTGCCAGCTCACCGCCTAGTAAGGTCGGAACAGATACGCAGTATTTT. Translated, it gives CASSPPSKVGTDTQYF.

This clonotype was recorded many times. V gene TRBV2 combines with J gene TRBJ2-3; D is unclear. With 2 bases removed from V and 3 bases from J, the gap between germline ends came to 12 bases. The CDR3 has 15 residues. Germline CDR1 and CDR2: SNHLY and FYNNEI. The CDR3 is CASSETDLETDTQYF. CDR3 nucleotides: TGTGCCAGCAGTGAAACAGACCTAGAAACAGATACGCAGTATTTT.

This clonotype was detected many times. V gene TRBV28 combines with J gene TRBJ2-7; 8 bases are shared with TRBD1. V trimming: 6 bases; J trimming: 2 bases; junction bases outside the gene matches: 21. This CDR3 contains 19 residues. Germline CDR1 MDHEN, CDR2 SYDVKM. DNA for the CDR3: TGTGCCAGCAGAGCCGTCGGGACAGGTCCGCAGGGGTATACCTACGAGCAGTACTTC. Translated: CASRAVGTGPQGYTYEQYF.

This clonotype was observed a handful of times. The rearrangement uses TRBV28 and TRBJ1-3, with a weak D call TRBD1 (6 bases). The germline V gene encodes CDR1 MDHEN and CDR2 SYDVKM. CDR3 length: 14 amino acids. Trimming took 3 bases from V and 5 from J, leaving 11 bases between them. DNA of the CDR3: TGTGCCAGCAGTTTCATACAGGGCCGAAACACCATATATTTT. This gives the protein CASSFIQGRNTIYF.

The rearrangement joins TRBV19 to TRBJ2-7, with D tentatively TRBD2 (5 bases). This CDR3 is built from 13 residues. V gave up 3 bases and J gave up 9 bases, with 15 bases separating them. Per germline, CDR1 LNHDA and CDR2 SQIVND (reference sequence). CDR3 DNA sequence: TGTGCCAGTAGTATCGGGGTCATCTCCGGGCAGTACTTC. This codes for CASSIGVISGQYF. The whole variable domain, filled in from reference TRBV19 and TRBJ2-7, reads DGGITQSPKYLFRKEGQNVTLSCEQNLNHDAMYWYRQDPGQGLRLIYYSQIVNDFQKGDIAEGYSVSREKKESFPLTVTSAQKNPTAFYLCASSIGVISGQYFGPGTRLTVT.

As for this clonotype: A clone one base away is much larger, so this may be a read error. The chain joins TRBV12-3 or TRBV12-4 to TRBJ2-5; D could derive from TRBD1 or TRBD2 (6 bases each). This CDR3 has 14 amino acids. V shed 5 bases and J shed 5 bases, with 15 bases lying between them. CDR3 coding DNA: TGTGCCAGCAGTCTTTTTACAGGGAGGGAGACCCAGTACTTC. Translated, it gives CASSLFTGRETQYF.

About this clonotype itself: This may arise from a read error, as a much more abundant clone is one base away. The chain links TRBV28 to TRBJ2-2; the D gene could be TRBD1 or TRBD2 (5 bases each). Germline V gives CDR1 MDHEN, CDR2 SYDVKM. V dropped 5 bases and J dropped 8 bases, with 24 bases sitting between them. The CDR3 has 17 residues. The CDR3 loop reads CASSLRPGKGLVGELFF. CDR3 nucleotides: TGTGCCAGCAGTCTAAGACCGGGAAAGGGGTTGGTAGGGGAGCTGTTTTTT.

This clonotype has a count of ten or more. The V gene is TRBV3-1, the J gene TRBJ2-1; D is tentatively TRBD1 or TRBD2 (5 bases each). The germline V gene has CDR1 LGHDT and CDR2 YNNKEL (reference sequence). V gave up 7 bases and J gave up 5 bases, with 15 bases separating them. The CDR3 consists of 14 residues. The CDR3 DNA sequence: TGTGCCAGCAACCCCGGGGCGCGTCACAATGAGCAGTTCTTC. Protein sequence: CASNPGARHNEQFF.

In its sample, this clonotype was seen a few times. The chain uses TRBV5-1 and TRBJ2-1, with D possibly being TRBD1 or TRBD2 (6 bases each). The ends were cut back, 0 bases at V and 4 bases at J, with 14 bases in the middle. This CDR3 has 16 amino acids. Germline V lookup: CDR1 SGHRS, CDR2 YFSETQ. CDR3 nucleotides: TGCGCCAGCAGCTTGGTGGCGGGAAGGGGGTACAATGAGCAGTTCTTC. Translated, it gives CASSLVAGRGYNEQFF. Drawing the rest from reference TRBV5-1 and TRBJ2-1, the complete variable domain is KAGVTQTPRYLIKTRGQQVTLSCSPISGHRSVSWYQQTPGQGLQFLFEYFSETQRNKGNFPGRFSGRQFSNSRSEMNVSTLELGDSALYLCASSLVAGRGYNEQFFGPGTRLTVL.

As for this clonotype: A much larger clone lies a single base off, so this may be a read error. This chain uses TRBV7-2 with TRBJ1-1; tentative D call: TRBD1 (5 bases). This CDR3 spans 13 amino acids. Germline V gives CDR1 SGHTA, CDR2 FQGNSA. CDR3 DNA: TGTGCCAGCAGCGAGACAGTGAACACTGAAGCTCTCTTT. This codes for CASSETVNTEALF.

This clonotype was recorded at least ten times. V gene TRBV20-1 combines with J gene TRBJ2-7; 7 positions agree with TRBD2. CDR3 length equals 14 residues. J lost 1 base, V lost 6 bases, and 9 bases had no gene match. Germline CDR1 is DFQATT and CDR2 is SNEGSKA (reference sequence). CDR3 amino acids: CSALSGASSYEQYF. CDR3 DNA sequence: TGCAGTGCGTTGAGCGGGGCCAGTTCCTACGAGCAGTACTTC.

This clonotype was picked up a small number of times. The chain employs TRBV7-9 and TRBJ1-3; D call uncertain. V was cut by 0 bases and J by 0 bases, with 9 bases left in between. There are 16 residues in the CDR3. Germline CDR1 and CDR2: SEHNR and FQNEAQ (reference sequence). The CDR3 reads CASSLASRNSGNTIYF. The CDR3 DNA is TGTGCCAGCAGCTTAGCGTCCCGGAACTCTGGAAACACCATATATTTT.

This clonotype was observed a handful of times. V and J are TRBV27 and TRBJ1-5, with D maybe TRBD1 (6 bases). Germline CDR1 MNHEY, CDR2 SMNVEV (reference sequence). V was trimmed by 2 bases and J by 1 base, leaving 15 bases between them. This CDR3 has 17 amino acids. The CDR3, as DNA: TGTGCCAGCAGTTTAAATGGCGGGGGCCCGAGCAATCAGCCCCAGCATTTT. Amino acid sequence: CASSLNGGGPSNQPQHF.

This chain links TRBV5-1 with TRBJ2-7; 9 positions agree with TRBD1. The CDR3 has 16 amino acids. V shed 0 bases, J shed 9 bases, and the junction held 13 bases outside the gene matches. CDR1 is SGHRS, CDR2 YFSETQ, per germline. The CDR3 region is CASSLGGTGKFRAQYF. In nucleotides, the CDR3 is TGCGCCAGCAGCTTGGGGGGGACAGGGAAGTTCCGCGCGCAGTACTTC.

This clonotype was seen at least ten times. The chain combines TRBV28 with TRBJ1-5; the D gene is possibly TRBD1 (5 bases). With 4 bases removed from V and 2 bases from J, the gap between germline ends came to 9 bases. The V gene's germline CDR1 is MDHEN and CDR2 SYDVKM. This CDR3 is built from 14 residues. The CDR3 DNA reads TGTGCCAGCAGTTCCCTGGGGGGCAATCAGCCCCAGCATTTT. Translating it yields CASSSLGGNQPQHF. The whole variable domain, remainder taken from reference TRBV28 and TRBJ1-5, is DVKVTQSSRYLVKRTGEKVFLECVQDMDHENMFWYRQDPGLGLRLIYFSYDVKMKEKGDIPEGYSVSREKKERFSLILESASTNQTSMYLCASSSLGGNQPQHFGDGTRLSIL.